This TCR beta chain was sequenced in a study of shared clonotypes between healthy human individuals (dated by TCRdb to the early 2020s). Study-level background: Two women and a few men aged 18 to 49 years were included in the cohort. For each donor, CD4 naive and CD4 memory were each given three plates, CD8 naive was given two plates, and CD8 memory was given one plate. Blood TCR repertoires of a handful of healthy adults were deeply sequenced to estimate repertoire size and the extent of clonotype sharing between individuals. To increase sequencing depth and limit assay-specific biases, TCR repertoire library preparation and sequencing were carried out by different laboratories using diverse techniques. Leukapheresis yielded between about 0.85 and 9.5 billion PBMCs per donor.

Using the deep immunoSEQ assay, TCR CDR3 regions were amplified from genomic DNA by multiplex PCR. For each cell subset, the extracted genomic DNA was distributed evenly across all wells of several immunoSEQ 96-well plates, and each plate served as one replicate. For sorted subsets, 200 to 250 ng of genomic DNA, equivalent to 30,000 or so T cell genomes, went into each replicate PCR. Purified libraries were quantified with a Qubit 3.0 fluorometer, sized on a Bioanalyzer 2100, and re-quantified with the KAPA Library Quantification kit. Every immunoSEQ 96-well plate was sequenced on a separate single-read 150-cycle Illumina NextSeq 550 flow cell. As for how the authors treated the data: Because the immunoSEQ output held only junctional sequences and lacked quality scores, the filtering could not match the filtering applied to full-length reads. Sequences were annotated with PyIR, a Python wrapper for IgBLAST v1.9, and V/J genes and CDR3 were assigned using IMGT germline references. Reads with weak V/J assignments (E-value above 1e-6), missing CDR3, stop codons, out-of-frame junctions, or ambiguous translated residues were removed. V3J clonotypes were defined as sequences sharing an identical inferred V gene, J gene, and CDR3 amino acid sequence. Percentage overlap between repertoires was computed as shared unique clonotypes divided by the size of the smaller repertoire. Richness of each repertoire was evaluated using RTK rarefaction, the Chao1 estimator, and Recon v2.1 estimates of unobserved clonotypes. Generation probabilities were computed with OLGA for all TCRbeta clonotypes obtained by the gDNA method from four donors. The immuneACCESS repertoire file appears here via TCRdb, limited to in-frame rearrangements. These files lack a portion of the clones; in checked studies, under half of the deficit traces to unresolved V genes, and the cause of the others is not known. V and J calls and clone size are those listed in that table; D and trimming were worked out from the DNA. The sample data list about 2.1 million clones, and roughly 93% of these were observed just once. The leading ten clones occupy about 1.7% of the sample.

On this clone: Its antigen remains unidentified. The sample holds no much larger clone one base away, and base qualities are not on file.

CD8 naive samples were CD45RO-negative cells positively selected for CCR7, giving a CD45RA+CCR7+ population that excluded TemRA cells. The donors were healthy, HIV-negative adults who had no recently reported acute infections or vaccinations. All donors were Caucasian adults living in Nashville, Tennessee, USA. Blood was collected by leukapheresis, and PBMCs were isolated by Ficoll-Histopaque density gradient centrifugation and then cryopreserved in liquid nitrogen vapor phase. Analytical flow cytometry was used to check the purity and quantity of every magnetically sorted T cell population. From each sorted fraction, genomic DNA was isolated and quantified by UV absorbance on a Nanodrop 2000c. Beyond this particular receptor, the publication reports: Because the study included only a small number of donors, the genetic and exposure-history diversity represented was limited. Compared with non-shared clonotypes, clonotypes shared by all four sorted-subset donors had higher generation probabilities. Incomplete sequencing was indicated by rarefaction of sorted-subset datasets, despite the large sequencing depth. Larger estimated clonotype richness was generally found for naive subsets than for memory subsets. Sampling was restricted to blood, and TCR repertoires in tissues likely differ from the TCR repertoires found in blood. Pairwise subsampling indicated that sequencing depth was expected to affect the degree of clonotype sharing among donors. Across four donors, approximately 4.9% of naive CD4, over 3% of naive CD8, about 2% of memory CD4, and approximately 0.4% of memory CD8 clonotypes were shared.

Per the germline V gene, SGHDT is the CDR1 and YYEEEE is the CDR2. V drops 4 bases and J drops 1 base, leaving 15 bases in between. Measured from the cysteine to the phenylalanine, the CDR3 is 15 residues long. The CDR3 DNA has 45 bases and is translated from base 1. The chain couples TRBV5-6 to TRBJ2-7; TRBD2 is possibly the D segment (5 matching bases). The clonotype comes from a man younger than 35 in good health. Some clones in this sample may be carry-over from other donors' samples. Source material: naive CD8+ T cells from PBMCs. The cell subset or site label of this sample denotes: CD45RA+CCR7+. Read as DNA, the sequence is TGTGCCAGCAGCCCCCGGGAATTGGGGTCCTACGAGCAGTACTTC. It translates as CASSPRELGSYEQYF.